This T cell receptor beta chain stems from a study of blood T cell repertoires in COVID-19. Looking at the study overall: Acute and convalescent COVID-19 specimens originated in the United States, Italy and Spain.

Repertoires were generated with immunoSEQ multiplex PCR, while TCRdb's copy carries only in-frame clones and drops some. The sample includes 100,000 to 150,000 clones, about 80% seen only once; the top ten take 3.5% to 4.5%. Germline loops: CDR1 SGHRS, CDR2 YFSETQ. This CDR3 is built from 13 residues. Deletions cut 1 base from V and 8 bases from J, with 12 bases between. The chain has TRBV5-1 and TRBJ1-1; no clear D gene. The sequence was collected from a woman aged 45-59 years with acute or convalescent COVID-19. Sequenced sample: peripheral blood. CDR3 residues: CASSLFYAAEAFF. The CDR3 nucleotides are TGCGCCAGCAGCTTGTTTTATGCGGCAGAAGCTTTCTTT.